The rows below give T cell receptor beta chains drawn from one sample of a study of CD4 T cells in relation to SARS-CoV-2 and coronaviruses. The repertoire was sequenced with immunoSEQ multiplex PCR; TCRdb's copy has only in-frame clones and lacks some. There are tens of thousands of clones in the sample; around 89% occur only once, and roughly a tenth lies in the top ten. The specimen sequenced was memory CD4+ T cells from PBMCs. The receptors come from an adult with COVID-19. Each CDR3 is given with its conserved first and last residue. The D gene is left open where the match is weak. Clone size, where shown, is once, few, many, or a class for clones that have expanded.

clone_size d_call j_call v_call cdr3_aa cdr3_nt
- - TRBJ2-7 TRBV5-4 CASSPGTLEYEQYF TGTGCCAGCAGCCCCGGGACACTTGAATACGAGCAGTACTTC
- - TRBJ1-1 TRBV27 CANPFRVNTEAFF TGTGCCAACCCGTTCAGGGTTAACACTGAAGCTTTCTTT
- TRBD2 TRBJ2-1 TRBV29-1 CSVGGGGSYNEQFF TGCAGCGTTGGGGGCGGGGGATCCTACAATGAGCAGTTCTTC
- - TRBJ2-1 TRBV28 CASSSGEQFF TGTGCCAGCAGTTCGGGAGAGCAGTTCTTC
- TRBD1 TRBJ2-5 TRBV6-5 CASRRQGAYQETQYF TGTGCCAGCAGGAGGCAGGGGGCTTATCAAGAGACCCAGTACTTC
once - TRBJ2-5 TRBV5-8 CASSLGGVVETQYF TGTGCCAGCAGCTTGGGGGGAGTAGTGGAGACCCAGTACTTC
few - TRBJ1-2 TRBV20-1 CSASPNTYGYTF TGCAGTGCTAGTCCCAATACCTATGGCTACACCTTC
- - TRBJ2-3 TRBV5-1 CASSLRGVPTDTQYF TGCGCCAGCAGCTTAAGGGGGGTCCCGACAGATACGCAGTATTTT
- TRBD1 TRBJ2-7 TRBV6-5 CASRDRTGVEQYF TGTGCCAGCAGGGACCGGACAGGGGTCGAGCAGTACTTC
once TRBD2 TRBJ2-1 TRBV7-8 CASSSRVAGASDHGEQFF TGTGCCAGCAGCTCTCGGGTAGCGGGGGCCTCAGATCACGGTGAGCAGTTCTTC
- - TRBJ2-4 TRBV14 CASSPTSSRGALLAKNIQYF TGTGCCAGCAGCCCAACCAGCTCGCGGGGAGCCCTACTAGCCAAAAACATTCAGTACTTC
- TRBD2 TRBJ2-2 TRBV3-1/TRBV3-2 CASRPESPWRGGHTNTGELFF TGTGCCAGCAGGCCGGAAAGTCCTTGGCGGGGGGGCCATACGAACACCGGGGAGCTGTTTTTT
- TRBD2 TRBJ2-1 TRBV19 CASRKGARTSARYNEQFF TGTGCCAGTAGGAAGGGAGCCCGGACTAGCGCCCGGTACAATGAGCAGTTCTTC
- - TRBJ2-7 TRBV7-2 CASTRDAVGWEQYF TGTGCCAGCACCCGGGACGCCGTGGGATGGGAGCAGTACTTC
- - TRBJ1-1 TRBV2 CASKVNTEAFF TGTGCCAGCAAGGTGAACACTGAAGCTTTCTTT
few - TRBJ1-6 TRBV14 CASSQEWTGISPLHF TGTGCCAGCAGCCAGGAGTGGACGGGGATTTCACCCCTCCACTTT
- TRBD2 TRBJ2-3 TRBV10-2 CASSRSGGLTDTQYF TGCGCCAGCAGTCGTAGCGGGGGGCTCACAGATACGCAGTATTTT
- TRBD1 TRBJ1-1 TRBV2 CASSGGTGRTEAFF TGTGCCAGCAGTGGGGGGACAGGACGTACTGAAGCTTTCTTT
few - TRBJ1-2 TRBV5-4 CASSGLWGGDYGYTF TGTGCCAGCAGCGGGCTTTGGGGGGGCGACTATGGCTACACCTTC
- - TRBJ1-3 TRBV6-5 CASRGGGYSGNTIYF TGTGCCAGCAGGGGCGGAGGGTACTCTGGAAACACCATATATTTT
- TRBD1 TRBJ2-2 TRBV5-5 CASSSQGADTGELFF TGTGCCAGCAGCTCTCAGGGGGCCGACACCGGGGAGCTGTTTTTT
once - TRBJ2-1 TRBV7-3 CASSFHSSYNEQFF TGTGCCAGCAGCTTCCACAGCAGCTACAATGAGCAGTTCTTC
- TRBD1 TRBJ1-1 TRBV5-1 CASSLRVTGGIGNTEAFF TGCGCCAGCAGCTTGCGGGTTACAGGGGGCATTGGGAACACTGAAGCTTTCTTT
once - TRBJ1-1 TRBV11-3 CASSLGSTVGTEAFF TGTGCCAGCAGCTTAGGGTCGACAGTGGGCACTGAAGCTTTCTTT
- - TRBJ1-6 TRBV5-5 CASNLDTGINSPLHF TGTGCCAGCAACTTGGATACGGGGATAAATTCACCCCTCCACTTT
- - TRBJ2-3 TRBV27 CASSSLGWGPITDTQYF TGTGCCAGCAGTTCCCTGGGGTGGGGGCCGATCACAGATACGCAGTATTTT
- - TRBJ2-1 TRBV6-5 CAGRAYNEQFF TGTGCCGGGCGGGCCTACAATGAGCAGTTCTTC
- - TRBJ1-2 TRBV9 CASSVGGGRADANYGYTF TGTGCCAGCAGCGTAGGGGGCGGCAGGGCGGACGCTAACTATGGCTACACCTTC
- - TRBJ2-1 TRBV7-2 CASSLPGTSPGNEQFF TGTGCCAGCAGCTTGCCCGGGACGTCACCAGGCAATGAGCAGTTCTTC
- - TRBJ1-5 TRBV7-3 CASSHHEGHLNQPQHF TGTGCCAGCAGCCACCATGAAGGACACCTGAATCAGCCCCAGCATTTT
- - TRBJ1-2 TRBV19 CASSIRDNYGYTF TGTGCCAGTAGTATCAGGGATAACTATGGCTACACCTTC
- - TRBJ2-3 TRBV6-1 CASSEVPDTQYF TGTGCCAGCAGTGAAGTCCCAGATACGCAGTATTTT
- - TRBJ2-6 TRBV28 CASSLGSAGANVLTF TGTGCCAGCAGTTTAGGCAGCGCTGGGGCCAACGTCCTGACTTTC
few - TRBJ2-2 TRBV7-9 CASSQIVAGELFF TGTGCCAGCAGCCAGATAGTAGCCGGGGAGCTGTTTTTT
- - TRBJ2-5 TRBV7-9 CASSGRRAGKQETQYF TGTGCCAGCAGCGGGAGGAGGGCGGGAAAACAAGAGACCCAGTACTTC
- - TRBJ2-7 TRBV5-4 CASSLGQNYEQYF TGTGCCAGCAGCTTAGGGCAGAACTACGAGCAGTACTTC
- TRBD2 TRBJ2-7 TRBV7-2 CASSSLAGGPLEQYF TGTGCCAGCAGCAGTCTAGCGGGGGGTCCCTTGGAGCAGTACTTC
- - TRBJ2-7 TRBV4-3 CASSQAPGFSEQYF TGCGCCAGCAGCCAAGCCCCTGGGTTCTCCGAGCAGTACTTC
few - TRBJ1-5 TRBV5-6 CASSLRDLRGQPQHF TGTGCCAGCAGCTTAAGGGATCTTCGCGGGCAGCCCCAGCATTTT
- TRBD2 TRBJ2-3 TRBV15 CATSGLAGGTDTQYF TGTGCCACCAGCGGACTAGCGGGGGGCACAGATACGCAGTATTTT